The 18 T cell receptor beta chains below all came from one sample that was sequenced in a study of naive and memory T cell subsets. An equimolar mix of two oligonucleotides served as the beta constant-region primer for TRBC1 and TRBC2. TCRdb called the UMI-ligation and nested PCR reads again in MiXCR, with one record for every CDR3 protein. Of around 30,000 distinct CDR3 sequences listed, roughly 10% are singletons. Specimen: effector memory CD4+ T cells from blood. This sample's subset: effector memory, CD45RA- CD27-. The source is a human donor in good health.

The chain links TRBV28 to TRBJ1-4, with 7 nucleotides matching TRBD1. V was pared by 5 bases and J by 7 bases, with 22 bases of the junction left unmatched. CDR1 is MDHEN and CDR2 is SYDVKM in the germline V gene. The CDR3 sequence is 19 residues long. The CDR3 DNA sequence: TGTGCCAGCAGTCCCCCGGACAGGAAGTCGGGTGGGAAAGCTGAAAAACTGTTTTTT. Translating gives CASSPPDRKSGGKAEKLFF.

The chain has TRBV20-1 and TRBJ2-7; TRBD2 aligns across 10 bases. CDR1 and CDR2 from the germline V gene are DFQATT and SNEGSKA (reference sequence). With 4 bases clipped from V and 2 bases from J, the junction kept 8 bases outside the gene matches. CDR3 size: 15 residues. The CDR3: CSAKRAGGGAYEQYF. The DNA for the CDR3 is TGCAGTGCTAAGAGAGCGGGGGGGGGAGCCTACGAGCAGTACTTC.

This chain joins TRBV28 and TRBJ1-3; TRBD1 aligns across 9 bases. Trimming cost V 6 bases and J 4 bases; bases outside gene matches: 13. Germline CDR1 reads MDHEN; CDR2 reads SYDVKM. CDR3 length equals 17 residues. This chain's CDR3 is CASRPGQGSGGGNTIYF. The DNA of the CDR3 is TGTGCCAGCAGGCCCGGACAGGGGTCGGGAGGGGGAAACACCATATATTTT.

The sample holds many counts of this clonotype. The rearrangement uses TRBV6-5 and TRBJ2-7, with D uncertain. Trimming left V 8 bases short and J 2 bases short, with 7 bases between. Looked up from germline, CDR1 is MNHEY and CDR2 is SVGAGI. CDR3 size: 11 residues. DNA of the CDR3: TGTGCCAGCGGCAGGACCTACGAGCAGTACTTC. Protein product: CASGRTYEQYF.

This clonotype was observed a few times. The gene calls are TRBV7-8 and TRBJ2-5; TRBD2 agrees at 11 bases. The CDR3 consists of 18 residues. The V gene end was trimmed by 2 bases and the J gene end by 1 base; junction bases not matched to a gene: 9. The germline V gene has CDR1 SGHVS and CDR2 FQNEAQ. CDR3 coding DNA: TGTGCCAGCAGCTTACGTAGCAGGACTAGCGGGTTCCAAGAGACCCAGTACTTC. It is translated as CASSLRSRTSGFQETQYF.

This clonotype was seen many times. The CDR3 DNA reads TGTGCCAGCAGTTCCCCCGGGACAGCTGGGGCCAACGTCCTGACTTTC. As protein: CASSSPGTAGANVLTF. The J gene is TRBJ2-6, the V gene TRBV28; 7 nucleotides agree with TRBD1. The germline V gene encodes CDR1 MDHEN and CDR2 SYDVKM. The CDR3 contains 16 residues. The V and J ends lost 4 bases and 2 bases, in that order; junction bases with no gene match: 5.

This clonotype was detected many times. V is TRBV5-6 and J is TRBJ2-5; 11 bases are a match to TRBD2. V lost 2 bases, J lost 1 base, and 4 bases stayed unmatched. This CDR3 has 16 residues. The V gene's germline CDR1 is SGHDT and CDR2 YYEEEE. The CDR3 DNA reads TGTGCCAGCAGCTTTCTAGCGGGAGGTACCCAAGAGACCCAGTACTTC. Translation: CASSFLAGGTQETQYF.

Only a few counts were recorded for this clonotype. This sequence joins TRBV27 and TRBJ2-2; D is tentatively TRBD1 or TRBD2 (6 bases each). The CDR3 extends over 15 amino acids. V gave up 3 bases and J gave up 5 bases, with 13 bases separating them. Germline CDR1 MNHEY, CDR2 SMNVEV (reference sequence). The CDR3 DNA reads as TGTGCCAGCAGTTTCCGGGGGCGCGAAACCGGGGAGCTGTTTTTT. This sequence encodes CASSFRGRETGELFF.

This clonotype was observed a few times. CDR3 coding DNA: TGCGCCAGCAGCCAAGTGCTCAGGGTCAACACAGATACGCAGTATTTT. It codes for CASSQVLRVNTDTQYF. The rearrangement links TRBV4-1 to TRBJ2-3, with D tentatively TRBD1 (5 bases). This CDR3 is built from 16 residues. Germline CDR1 reads MGHRA; CDR2 reads YSYEKL. Trimming cost V 1 base and J 2 bases, with 13 bases left between them.

This chain uses TRBV27 with TRBJ1-4; D not resolved. Germline lookup yields CDR1 MNHEY and CDR2 SMNVEV (reference sequence). Trimming cost V 4 bases and J 3 bases, with 9 bases left between them. This CDR3 comprises 14 residues. The CDR3 DNA follows: TGTGCCAGCAGTTCTAGGATCCCTAATGAAAAACTGTTTTTT. It translates to CASSSRIPNEKLFF. The full variable domain, its missing parts supplied by reference TRBV27 and TRBJ1-4, is EAQVTQNPRYLITVTGKKLTVTCSQNMNHEYMSWYRQDPGLGLRQIYYSMNVEVTDKGDVPEGYKVSRKEKRNFPLILESPSPNQTSLYFCASSSRIPNEKLFFGSGTQLSVL.

The gene calls are TRBV20-1 and TRBJ1-2; 10 bases map to TRBD1. Trimming at V came to 5 bases and at J to 8 bases, leaving 11 bases not matched to a gene. Germline CDR1 reads DFQATT; CDR2 reads SNEGSKA (reference sequence). CDR3 length equals 14 residues. The CDR3 region is CSASPTGGVGGYTF. The CDR3 DNA reads as TGCAGTGCTTCCCCGACAGGGGGCGTGGGGGGCTACACCTTC.

The rearrangement uses TRBV5-1 and TRBJ2-3, with D perhaps matching TRBD1 or TRBD2 (5 bases each). This CDR3 region has 14 residues. With 0 bases removed from V and 3 bases from J, the gap between germline ends came to 8 bases. Germline V gives CDR1 SGHRS, CDR2 YFSETQ. CDR3 loop: CASSLGDQTDTQYF. The CDR3, as DNA: TGCGCCAGCAGCTTGGGGGACCAGACAGATACGCAGTATTTT.

The V gene is TRBV9, the J gene TRBJ2-2; TRBD1 agrees at 8 bases. CDR1 and CDR2 (germline): SGDLS, YYNGEE. This CDR3 has 15 residues. The V gene end was trimmed by 0 bases and the J gene end by 6 bases; junction bases not matched to a gene: 4. The CDR3 DNA is TGTGCCAGCAGCGTAGAAGGACAGGGAGCCGGGGAGCTGTTTTTT. This gives the protein CASSVEGQGAGELFF.

There are many counts of this clonotype. Written as DNA, the CDR3 is TGTGCCAGCAGCCAACGGGCCACTAGCGGTCAGGGCGAGCAGTACTTC. Protein: CASSQRATSGQGEQYF. The V and J genes are TRBV27 and TRBJ2-7; 8 nucleotides line up with TRBD2. The germline CDR1 and CDR2 sequences are MNHEY and SMNVEV (reference sequence). With 6 bases clipped from V and 6 bases from J, the junction kept 16 bases outside the gene matches. The CDR3 totals 16 residues.

This clonotype has only a few counts. V and J are TRBV20-1 and TRBJ1-5; possibly TRBD1 for D (6 bases). V was pared by 5 bases and J by 3 bases, with 14 bases between. CDR1 DFQATT and CDR2 SNEGSKA come from the germline V gene (reference sequence). CDR3 length equals 14 residues. Here the CDR3 reads CSAPDRSDNQPQHF. CDR3 DNA: TGCAGTGCTCCAGACAGGAGCGACAATCAGCCCCAGCATTTT.

By share, this clonotype counts as hyperexpanded. The chain employs TRBV12-3 or TRBV12-4 and TRBJ2-1, with 11 bases that match TRBD2. The CDR3 consists of 19 residues. Unmatched junction bases numbered 20, after V lost 2 bases and J lost 11 bases. CDR3 in amino acids: CASSLTPGLAGEQPRKQFF. In nucleotides, the CDR3 is TGTGCCAGCAGTTTAACCCCCGGACTAGCGGGCGAGCAACCACGTAAGCAGTTCTTC.

The sample holds many counts of this clonotype. V is TRBV20-1 and J is TRBJ1-4; 12 nucleotides line up with TRBD1. Trimming took 5 bases from V and 3 from J; bases not matched to a gene: 7. Germline V gives CDR1 DFQATT, CDR2 SNEGSKA (reference sequence). The CDR3 has 16 residues. DNA of the CDR3: TGCAGTGCTCTTGGGGGACAGGGGGCATCTAATGAAAAACTGTTTTTT. This sequence encodes CSALGGQGASNEKLFF.

This clonotype was seen repeatedly, ten times or more. The chain employs TRBV7-9 and TRBJ2-7, with 8 nucleotides matching TRBD1. CDR1 SEHNR and CDR2 FQNEAQ come from the germline V gene (reference sequence). The V segment lost 5 bases and the J segment 5 bases; nucleotides outside the gene matches: 2. The CDR3 consists of 12 residues. CDR3 protein: CASSKTGDEQYF. The CDR3 coding sequence is TGTGCCAGCAGCAAGACAGGGGACGAGCAGTACTTC. Variable domain in full (rest from reference TRBV7-9 and TRBJ2-7): DTGVSQNPRHKITKRGQNVTFRCDPISEHNRLYWYRQTLGQGPEFLTYFQNEAQLEKSRLLSDRFSAERPKGSFSTLEIQRTEQGDSAMYLCASSKTGDEQYFGPGTRLTVT.